A selection of T cell receptor beta chains follows, all from one sample in a study of cytomegalovirus exposure and HLA in healthy donors. Libraries were prepared by immunoSEQ multiplex PCR; TCRdb keeps only in-frame clonotypes and omits some of them. The sample contains 270,000 or so clones, about nine tenths of which appear only once. Sequenced: PBMCs. The source of these receptors is a girl aged 2 to 9 in good health and CMV-seronegative. Each CDR3 is given with its conserved first and last residue. A D gene is named only where the DNA matches it firmly.

TRBV5-1	TRBJ2-7	TRBD2	CASSLSNGRALPEQYF
TRBV10-3	TRBJ2-5	.	CAINSGNQETQYF
TRBV7-8	TRBJ1-3	TRBD1	CASSFLDRGGNTIYF
TRBV10-3	TRBJ2-7	.	CAISEGQGPVYEQYF
TRBV4-2	TRBJ2-3	TRBD2	CASSQAQRGGTDTQYF
TRBV27	TRBJ1-1	.	CASSLLPGVTGTEAFF
TRBV4-1	TRBJ2-5	TRBD2	CASSQSGAQETQYF
TRBV4-1	TRBJ2-3	.	CASGNRVDTQYF
TRBV30	TRBJ2-3	TRBD2	CAWSRLAGEADTQYF
TRBV6-6	TRBJ2-3	.	CASSYPGRGADTQYF
TRBV27	TRBJ1-2	.	CASSSRTAGQWGYTF
TRBV6-1	TRBJ1-2	.	CASSKDSYNGYTF
TRBV6-5	TRBJ1-1	.	CASSYISSGRRTEAFF
TRBV7-6	TRBJ2-7	.	CASSLIRGSAGNEQYF
TRBV5-4	TRBJ2-7	.	CASHKIEGEQYF
TRBV5-1	TRBJ2-5	.	CASSTRTGGGETQYF
TRBV28	TRBJ1-2	.	CASSLPSTAYGYTF
TRBV6-1	TRBJ2-7	.	CASSEAEVMGATYEQYF
TRBV10-3	TRBJ1-4	TRBD1	CASQAGQGAANEKLFF
TRBV27	TRBJ2-7	TRBD1	CASSTRQGYYEQYF
TRBV5-8	TRBJ2-5	.	CASSFGRAQGETQYF
TRBV5-1	TRBJ1-1	TRBD1	CASSTIRLGQAVNTEAFF
TRBV6-5	TRBJ1-5	TRBD1	CASELKTGAGQPQHF
TRBV7-9	TRBJ1-5	.	CASSLGGDQPQHF
TRBV11-1	TRBJ1-4	.	CASSLARTATNEKLFF
TRBV28	TRBJ1-6	TRBD1	CASSWAGTADSPLHF
TRBV10-3	TRBJ2-7	TRBD2	CAIRGTSGGAYSYEQYF
TRBV7-2	TRBJ1-5	TRBD1	CASSLTGDAGQPQHF
TRBV7-9	TRBJ2-5	.	CSSSSQETQYF
TRBV28	TRBJ1-1	.	CASSLGGVNTEAFF
TRBV14	TRBJ2-4	TRBD2	CASSESGGANIQYF
TRBV5-1	TRBJ2-1	TRBD1	CASSLEWNRGVNEQFF
TRBV6-4	TRBJ2-7	.	CASSDSWAEEQYF
TRBV5-1	TRBJ2-5	.	CASSLVSGVETQYF
TRBV30	TRBJ1-1	TRBD1	CAWSGQGETEAFF
TRBV30	TRBJ1-2	TRBD1	CAWSPTGMEGYTF
TRBV30	TRBJ2-2	.	CAWSVLGRDRVLNTGELFF
TRBV9	TRBJ2-3	.	CASSVGGVGSGTQYF
TRBV9	TRBJ2-1	TRBD2	CASSVVAAGGNEQFF
TRBV30	TRBJ2-1	TRBD2	CAWSRREINEQFF
TRBV6-6	TRBJ2-1	TRBD2	CATTSGLNSYNEQFF
TRBV2	TRBJ2-2	TRBD1	CASSGAGGLNTGELFF
TRBV6-1	TRBJ1-1	.	CASSEGSTTEAFF
TRBV13	TRBJ2-1	.	CASKVGGRYNEQFF
TRBV5-4	TRBJ1-3	TRBD1	CASSPDRGVNTIYF
TRBV19	TRBJ1-5	TRBD1	CASSIDGRGNQPQHF
TRBV28	TRBJ2-1	TRBD1	CASSLTGGARYEQFF
TRBV5-4	.	TRBD2	CASSLGLADYEQYF
TRBV27	TRBJ2-2	.	CASSGGPRGNTGELFF
TRBV7-6	TRBJ2-3	TRBD2	CASSLTSGVTDTQYF
TRBV10-3	TRBJ2-2	.	CAISNRESGELFF
TRBV27	TRBJ1-4	.	CASSSRGDPNEKLFF
TRBV19	TRBJ1-5	.	CASSIVQGDQPQHF
TRBV5-4	TRBJ2-7	TRBD2	CASSPGGAASGGAIYEQYF
TRBV27	TRBJ2-5	TRBD2	CASSLLPLTSGSLETQYF